The text below deals with one T cell receptor beta chain. The record originates from a study of T cell responses to AZD1222 COVID-19 vaccine. Using immunoSEQ multiplex PCR, the repertoire was profiled, and TCRdb retains in-frame clones only, with some absent. The table records more than 110,000 clones, about 93% of them present only once. Trimming took 2 bases from V and 7 from J, leaving 15 bases between them. The CDR3 has 14 residues. From germline, CDR1 is MDHEN and CDR2 SYDVKM. This clonotype was sampled from an adult in good health. The chain has TRBV28 and TRBJ2-7; tentatively, D is TRBD2 (7 bases). The material was peripheral blood, obtained on day 0 of AZD1222 vaccination. The CDR3: CASSLRGGSREQYF. The CDR3 region has the DNA TGTGCCAGCAGTTTAAGGGGGGGTTCTCGGGAGCAGTACTTC.